A selection of T cell receptor beta chains follows, all from one sample in a study of T cell repertoires in cytomegalovirus infection. MiXCR, applied by TCRdb to the reads, yields one record per CDR3 protein. This table has 900,000 to 950,000 distinct CDR3 sequences, about 33% appearing once. Their antigen targets remain unknown. Specimen: cultured CD8+ T cells from PBMCs, collected from culture after CMV antigen stimulation. Every receptor here comes from a human donor in good health (CMV status not recorded). Some clones in this sample may be carry-over from other donors' samples. The CDR3 runs from the conserved cysteine through the conserved F or W. D genes are given only for firm matches. Clone size appears in some rows only: once, few, many, or a class for an expanded clone.

v_gene: TRBV7-9
d_gene: TRBD2
abundance: many
j_gene: TRBJ2-3
CDR3nt: TGTGCCAGCAGCTCCCCCTACCAAGCGGGGGGTACATCGGTGGGGCAGTATTTT
CDR3aa: CASSSPYQAGGTSVGQYF

v_gene: TRBV28
d_gene: NA
abundance: NA
j_gene: TRBJ1-2
CDR3nt: TGTGCCAGCAGTTTAATTTATCCCACCCCTAACTATGGCTACACCTTC
CDR3aa: CASSLIYPTPNYGYTF

v_gene: TRBV29-1
d_gene: TRBD1
abundance: few
j_gene: TRBJ1-5
CDR3nt: TGCAGCGTCCCCGGGACAGGGAATCAGCCCCAGCATTTT
CDR3aa: CSVPGTGNQPQHF

v_gene: TRBV29-1
d_gene: TRBD1
abundance: NA
j_gene: TRBJ2-7
CDR3nt: TGCAGCGCAAGAGGGGCAGGGGGCAACTACGAGCAGTACTTC
CDR3aa: CSARGAGGNYEQYF

v_gene: TRBV6-1
d_gene: NA
abundance: NA
j_gene: TRBJ1-1
CDR3nt: TGTGCCAGCAAACGACGGGGGACGGGGAACACTGAAGCTTTCTTT
CDR3aa: CASKRRGTGNTEAFF

v_gene: TRBV7-8
d_gene: NA
abundance: NA
j_gene: TRBJ1-1
CDR3nt: TGTGCCAGCAGCTTACTGATCCATCCGGTAGAAGCTTTCTTT
CDR3aa: CASSLLIHPVEAFF

v_gene: TRBV29-1
d_gene: TRBD1
abundance: NA
j_gene: TRBJ2-6
CDR3nt: TGCAGCGTTTCCCAGACAGGGTCCGGGGCCAACGTCCTGACTTTC
CDR3aa: CSVSQTGSGANVLTF

v_gene: TRBV28
d_gene: NA
abundance: few
j_gene: TRBJ2-3
CDR3nt: TGTGCCAGCAGTTTATTGGGGGGGCGTAGTACAGATACGCAGTATTTT
CDR3aa: CASSLLGGRSTDTQYF

v_gene: TRBV2
d_gene: TRBD1
abundance: few
j_gene: TRBJ2-5
CDR3nt: TGTGCCAGCAGTTCCCTACCGGGACAGTTCCAAGAGACCCAGTACTTC
CDR3aa: CASSSLPGQFQETQYF

v_gene: TRBV19
d_gene: NA
abundance: NA
j_gene: TRBJ1-5
CDR3nt: TGTGCCAGTAGTATCCTCAGACAGGCAAATCAGCCCCAGCATTTT
CDR3aa: CASSILRQANQPQHF

v_gene: TRBV19
d_gene: TRBD1
abundance: NA
j_gene: TRBJ2-7
CDR3nt: TGTGCCAGTAGTCAAGGACCGGGACAGAGCTACGAGCAGTACTTC
CDR3aa: CASSQGPGQSYEQYF

v_gene: TRBV12-3/TRBV12-4
d_gene: TRBD2
abundance: many
j_gene: TRBJ2-1
CDR3nt: TGTGCCAGCAGTTCTAGCGGGGACAAGCAGTTCTTC
CDR3aa: CASSSSGDKQFF

v_gene: TRBV6-6
d_gene: NA
abundance: NA
j_gene: TRBJ1-4
CDR3nt: TGTGCCAGCAGTCAGTCCATTAATGAAAAACTGTTTTTT
CDR3aa: CASSQSINEKLFF

v_gene: TRBV7-9
d_gene: NA
abundance: few
j_gene: TRBJ2-5
CDR3nt: TGTGCCAGCAGCCCATTGGAGGGCCCCCAAGAGACCCAGTACTTC
CDR3aa: CASSPLEGPQETQYF

v_gene: TRBV9
d_gene: NA
abundance: few
j_gene: TRBJ2-1
CDR3nt: TGTGCCAGCAGCCGTTACCAGGTGGGCAATGAGCAGTTCTTC
CDR3aa: CASSRYQVGNEQFF

v_gene: TRBV7-9
d_gene: TRBD1
abundance: NA
j_gene: TRBJ1-5
CDR3nt: TGTGCCAGCAGCGTCACAGGGGGCGGTCAGCCCCAGCATTTT
CDR3aa: CASSVTGGGQPQHF

v_gene: TRBV7-9
d_gene: NA
abundance: NA
j_gene: TRBJ2-2
CDR3nt: TGTGCCAGCATGACTACCCGAGGGACCGGGGAGCTGTTTTTT
CDR3aa: CASMTTRGTGELFF

v_gene: TRBV25-1
d_gene: TRBD2
abundance: few
j_gene: TRBJ2-1
CDR3nt: TGTGCCAGCAGTAGAGGATCGGGGGGCAATGAGCAGTTCTTC
CDR3aa: CASSRGSGGNEQFF

v_gene: TRBV7-9
d_gene: TRBD1
abundance: many
j_gene: TRBJ2-2
CDR3nt: TGTGCCAGCAGCTGGACAGGTGAAAGCGCGAACACCGGGGAGCTGTTTTTT
CDR3aa: CASSWTGESANTGELFF

v_gene: TRBV10-3
d_gene: TRBD1
abundance: many
j_gene: TRBJ1-2
CDR3nt: TGTGCCATCCGGGACAGCATTAACTATGGCTACACCTTC
CDR3aa: CAIRDSINYGYTF

v_gene: TRBV6-1
d_gene: TRBD1
abundance: few
j_gene: TRBJ1-2
CDR3nt: TGTGCCAGCAGGGGACAGGGGGCAACTGGCTACACCTTC
CDR3aa: CASRGQGATGYTF

v_gene: TRBV6-8
d_gene: TRBD1
abundance: NA
j_gene: TRBJ1-2
CDR3nt: TGTGCCACCCAGACAGGGGATTTTGGCTACACCTTC
CDR3aa: CATQTGDFGYTF

v_gene: TRBV19
d_gene: TRBD1
abundance: NA
j_gene: TRBJ1-5
CDR3nt: TGTGCCAGTAGTATAGTACGTCAGGGGGGCAATCAGCCCCAGCATTTT
CDR3aa: CASSIVRQGGNQPQHF

v_gene: TRBV18
d_gene: TRBD2
abundance: many
j_gene: TRBJ2-1
CDR3nt: TGTGCCAGCTCACCACCCTTGGGAGGGATCTCCTACAATGAGCAGTTCTTC
CDR3aa: CASSPPLGGISYNEQFF

v_gene: TRBV29-1
d_gene: TRBD2
abundance: NA
j_gene: TRBJ2-2
CDR3nt: TGCAGCGTTGAGTTTGCGCGGGGGACCTACACCGGGGAGCTGTTTTTT
CDR3aa: CSVEFARGTYTGELFF

v_gene: TRBV27
d_gene: NA
abundance: NA
j_gene: TRBJ1-1
CDR3nt: TGTGCCAGCAGTTTAGGGCCCCCTCAGGGGAACACTGAAGCTTTCTTT
CDR3aa: CASSLGPPQGNTEAFF

v_gene: TRBV7-8
d_gene: NA
abundance: many
j_gene: TRBJ2-5
CDR3nt: TGTGCCAGCAGCTTAGTGCAATCCCCTTACCAAGAGACCCAGTACTTC
CDR3aa: CASSLVQSPYQETQYF

v_gene: TRBV9
d_gene: TRBD2
abundance: NA
j_gene: TRBJ2-2
CDR3nt: TGTGCCAGCAGCGTACCTCCGACTAGCGGGGGGGTAACCGGGGAGCTGTTTTTT
CDR3aa: CASSVPPTSGGVTGELFF

v_gene: TRBV20-1
d_gene: TRBD2
abundance: few
j_gene: TRBJ2-5
CDR3nt: TGCAGTGCTAGAGATTTTTGGGCGGGGGGGGCCCAAGAGACCCAGTACTTC
CDR3aa: CSARDFWAGGAQETQYF

v_gene: TRBV7-8
d_gene: NA
abundance: few
j_gene: TRBJ1-3
CDR3nt: TGTGCCAGCAGCACGACCCGGGCCCTAGAGAACACCATATATTTT
CDR3aa: CASSTTRALENTIYF

v_gene: TRBV4-1
d_gene: TRBD1
abundance: few
j_gene: TRBJ2-6
CDR3nt: TGCGCCAGCAGCCGCATTACCGACAGGGTCGGGGCCAACGTCCTGACTTTC
CDR3aa: CASSRITDRVGANVLTF

v_gene: TRBV13
d_gene: TRBD1
abundance: NA
j_gene: TRBJ2-1
CDR3nt: TGTGCCAGCAGCTCAACCCCTTGGGACAGGGGGCGAATCAATGAGCAGTTCTTC
CDR3aa: CASSSTPWDRGRINEQFF

v_gene: TRBV7-2
d_gene: NA
abundance: many
j_gene: TRBJ2-2
CDR3nt: TGTGCCAGCAGCTTCCTACTAGACACCGGGGAGCTGTTTTTT
CDR3aa: CASSFLLDTGELFF

v_gene: TRBV29-1
d_gene: NA
abundance: few
j_gene: TRBJ2-1
CDR3nt: TGCAGCGTTGAGGTCGCCGTGCGGAATGAGCAGTTCTTC
CDR3aa: CSVEVAVRNEQFF

v_gene: TRBV28
d_gene: TRBD1
abundance: few
j_gene: TRBJ2-1
CDR3nt: TGTGCCAGCAGAACGACACGACAGGGCAACTCCTACAATGAGCAGTTCTTC
CDR3aa: CASRTTRQGNSYNEQFF

v_gene: TRBV6-1
d_gene: TRBD1
abundance: NA
j_gene: TRBJ2-2
CDR3nt: TGTGCCAGCAGGAACCGGGACAGGGGCGACACCGGGGAGCTGTTTTTT
CDR3aa: CASRNRDRGDTGELFF

v_gene: TRBV7-9
d_gene: NA
abundance: NA
j_gene: TRBJ2-1
CDR3nt: TGTGCCAGCAGCTCGAGGCGGGGACCTACGGATGAGCAGTTCTTC
CDR3aa: CASSSRRGPTDEQFF

v_gene: TRBV27
d_gene: NA
abundance: few
j_gene: TRBJ2-7
CDR3nt: TGTGCCAGCAGTTTACGAGACACGATCTACGAGCAGTACTTC
CDR3aa: CASSLRDTIYEQYF

v_gene: TRBV12-3/TRBV12-4
d_gene: TRBD1
abundance: many
j_gene: TRBJ1-3
CDR3nt: TGTGCCAGCAGTTTTGACAGGGCTGGAAACACCATATATTTT
CDR3aa: CASSFDRAGNTIYF

v_gene: TRBV29-1
d_gene: NA
abundance: once
j_gene: TRBJ1-2
CDR3nt: TGCAGCGTTGATGGGCGCGGGCAGTCTAACTATGGCTACACCTTC
CDR3aa: CSVDGRGQSNYGYTF

v_gene: TRBV7-8
d_gene: NA
abundance: few
j_gene: TRBJ2-5
CDR3nt: TGTGCCAGCAGATTTTACAGGGTTTCGGCCCAAGAGACCCAGTACTTC
CDR3aa: CASRFYRVSAQETQYF

v_gene: TRBV6-1
d_gene: TRBD1
abundance: NA
j_gene: TRBJ1-6
CDR3nt: TGTGCCAGCAGCCTGGCCGGGACAGGGAATTCACCCCTCCACTTT
CDR3aa: CASSLAGTGNSPLHF

v_gene: TRBV24-1
d_gene: NA
abundance: few
j_gene: TRBJ1-5
CDR3nt: TGTGCCACCAGCGAACTAGTACCCCAGCATTTT
CDR3aa: CATSELVPQHF

v_gene: TRBV4-1
d_gene: NA
abundance: few
j_gene: TRBJ2-2
CDR3nt: TGCGCCAGCAGCCAAGGTCTGCCTCCGGACGAGCTGTTTTTT
CDR3aa: CASSQGLPPDELFF

v_gene: TRBV3-1
d_gene: TRBD1
abundance: NA
j_gene: TRBJ2-3
CDR3nt: TGTGCCAGCAGACTAACAGGGGCGCCGAGCACAGATACGCAGTATTTT
CDR3aa: CASRLTGAPSTDTQYF

v_gene: TRBV4-1
d_gene: TRBD1
abundance: few
j_gene: TRBJ2-2
CDR3nt: TGCGCCAGCAGCCTGGGACAGTCATCTTACACCGGGGAGCTGTTTTTT
CDR3aa: CASSLGQSSYTGELFF

v_gene: TRBV7-9
d_gene: TRBD1
abundance: NA
j_gene: TRBJ1-6
CDR3nt: TGTGCCAGCAGCTTCCCAGGGGGTCGTAATTCACCCCTCCACTTT
CDR3aa: CASSFPGGRNSPLHF

v_gene: TRBV27
d_gene: TRBD2
abundance: many
j_gene: TRBJ2-3
CDR3nt: TGTGCCAGCAGTTCCGGACTAGTCGCGGATACGCAGTATTTT
CDR3aa: CASSSGLVADTQYF

v_gene: TRBV27
d_gene: TRBD1
abundance: few
j_gene: TRBJ1-4
CDR3nt: TGTGCCAGCAGTCCAGGACAGGGCTCGGGTGAAAAACTGTTTTTT
CDR3aa: CASSPGQGSGEKLFF

v_gene: TRBV6-2/TRBV6-3
d_gene: NA
abundance: many
j_gene: TRBJ2-5
CDR3nt: TGTGCCAGCAGTTTATCCGGGACCAAAGAGACCCAGTACTTC
CDR3aa: CASSLSGTKETQYF

v_gene: TRBV7-8
d_gene: TRBD1
abundance: NA
j_gene: TRBJ1-5
CDR3nt: TGTGCCAGCAGCTTAGGAAGTCAGGGGGCTCAGCCCCAGCATTTT
CDR3aa: CASSLGSQGAQPQHF

v_gene: TRBV25-1
d_gene: NA
abundance: NA
j_gene: TRBJ2-5
CDR3nt: TGTGCCAGCAGTAACCCCGGGGAGTCGGGGACCCAGTACTTC
CDR3aa: CASSNPGESGTQYF

v_gene: TRBV20-1
d_gene: TRBD2
abundance: few
j_gene: TRBJ2-5
CDR3nt: TGCAGTGCTAGATTACGGGAGGGGTTGGAGACCCAGTACTTC
CDR3aa: CSARLREGLETQYF

v_gene: TRBV6-6
d_gene: TRBD1
abundance: many
j_gene: TRBJ2-1
CDR3nt: TGTGCCAGCAGTTACTCAATGACAGGGGCCTACAATGAGCAGTTCTTC
CDR3aa: CASSYSMTGAYNEQFF

v_gene: TRBV2
d_gene: NA
abundance: NA
j_gene: TRBJ2-7
CDR3nt: TGTGCCAGCAGACCGACAGACTACGAGCAGTACTTC
CDR3aa: CASRPTDYEQYF

v_gene: TRBV7-9
d_gene: NA
abundance: many
j_gene: TRBJ1-1
CDR3nt: TGTGCCAGCAGCCTCGAGAGGAACACTGAAGCTTTCTTT
CDR3aa: CASSLERNTEAFF

v_gene: TRBV7-6
d_gene: NA
abundance: many
j_gene: TRBJ2-3
CDR3nt: TGTGCCAGCAGCCTAACCGGGGCGCACACAGATACGCAGTATTTT
CDR3aa: CASSLTGAHTDTQYF